These T cell receptor beta chains were read from a single sample in a study of shared clonotypes between healthy human individuals. The table came from immunoSEQ multiplex PCR; TCRdb's copy has only in-frame clones and leaves some out. In the table there are millions of clones, 95% of which are singletons. Sequenced sample: naive CD4+ T cells sorted from blood. Every receptor here comes from a man between 18 and 29 years old in good health. CDR3s include the opening cysteine and the closing phenylalanine or tryptophan. The order of the fields is clone size, D gene, V gene, J gene, CDR3 protein, CDR3 DNA. A D gene is named only where the DNA matches it firmly. A row's size may be missing; if present it is once, few, many or a size class.

.,TRBD1,TRBV7-6,TRBJ2-5,CASNQGAGETQYF,TGTGCCAGCAATCAGGGGGCAGGGGAGACCCAGTACTTC
.,.,TRBV7-9,TRBJ2-7,CASSFDLDRPYEQYF,TGTGCCAGCAGCTTCGATTTGGACAGACCCTACGAGCAGTACTTC
.,.,TRBV6-5,TRBJ1-2,CASSSGYGYTF,TGTGCCAGCAGTTCTGGTTACGGCTACACCTTC
once,.,TRBV19,TRBJ2-2,CASSNSRPNTGELFF,TGTGCCAGTAGTAACAGCCGTCCGAACACCGGGGAGCTGTTTTTT
.,TRBD1,TRBV19,TRBJ1-2,CASRGQATPF,TGTGCCAGTAGAGGACAGGCTACACCCTTC
.,.,TRBV30,TRBJ2-1,CACRRLPSSYNEQFF,TGTGCCTGTCGACGACTGCCGAGCTCCTACAATGAGCAGTTCTTC
.,.,TRBV5-1,TRBJ1-4,CASSEPGGATNEKLFF,TGCGCCAGCAGCGAGCCGGGGGGAGCAACTAATGAAAAACTGTTTTTT
.,.,TRBV28,TRBJ1-2,CASNVGSYGYTF,TGTGCCAGCAATGTAGGGTCCTATGGCTACACCTTC
once,.,TRBV11-2,TRBJ1-5,CASSFATAPYSNQPQHF,TGTGCCAGCAGCTTTGCGACAGCCCCCTATAGCAATCAGCCCCAGCATTTT
.,TRBD2,TRBV25-1,TRBJ2-3,CASSGTSGAWDTQYF,TGTGCCAGCAGTGGGACTAGCGGGGCATGGGATACGCAGTATTTT
once,TRBD2,TRBV4-1,TRBJ2-1,CASRTGLAGSNEQFF,TGCGCCAGCAGAACGGGACTAGCGGGGAGTAATGAGCAGTTCTTC
.,TRBD2,TRBV7-9,TRBJ2-5,CASSVATSGASQETQYF,TGTGCCAGCAGCGTAGCCACTAGCGGGGCCTCCCAAGAGACCCAGTACTTC
.,TRBD1,TRBV9,TRBJ1-5,CASSATGSQPQHF,TGTGCCAGCAGCGCGACAGGGAGTCAGCCCCAGCATTTT
few,TRBD1,TRBV10-3,TRBJ1-2,CAIRGTAPYGYTF,TGTGCCATCAGGGGGACAGCCCCGTATGGCTACACCTTC
.,.,TRBV5-6,TRBJ1-2,CASLGGWPNYGYTF,TGTGCCAGCCTGGGAGGCTGGCCTAACTATGGCTACACCTTC
few,.,TRBV4-1,TRBJ1-5,CASSQGGNSNQPQHF,TGCGCCAGCAGCCAAGGGGGGAATAGCAATCAGCCCCAGCATTTT
.,.,TRBV11-2,TRBJ2-3,CASSFLSTDTQYF,TGTGCCAGCAGCTTTCTTAGCACAGATACGCAGTATTTT